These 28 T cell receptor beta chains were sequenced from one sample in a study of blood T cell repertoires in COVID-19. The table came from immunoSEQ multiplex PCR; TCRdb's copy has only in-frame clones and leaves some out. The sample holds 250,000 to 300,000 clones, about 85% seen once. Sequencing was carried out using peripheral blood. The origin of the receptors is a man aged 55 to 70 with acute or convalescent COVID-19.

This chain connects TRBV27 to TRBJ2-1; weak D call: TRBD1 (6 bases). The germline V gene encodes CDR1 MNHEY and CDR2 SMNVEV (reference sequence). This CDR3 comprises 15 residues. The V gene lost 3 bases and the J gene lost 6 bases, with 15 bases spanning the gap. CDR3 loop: CASSFRQEYFNEQFF. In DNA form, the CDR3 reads TGTGCCAGCAGTTTTCGACAGGAGTACTTCAATGAGCAGTTCTTC.

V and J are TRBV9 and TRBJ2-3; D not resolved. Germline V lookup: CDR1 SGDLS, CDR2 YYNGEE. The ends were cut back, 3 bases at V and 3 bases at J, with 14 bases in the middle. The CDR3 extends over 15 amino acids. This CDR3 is CASSGDSNPTDTQYF. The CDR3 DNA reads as TGTGCCAGCAGCGGTGACTCAAATCCAACAGATACGCAGTATTTT.

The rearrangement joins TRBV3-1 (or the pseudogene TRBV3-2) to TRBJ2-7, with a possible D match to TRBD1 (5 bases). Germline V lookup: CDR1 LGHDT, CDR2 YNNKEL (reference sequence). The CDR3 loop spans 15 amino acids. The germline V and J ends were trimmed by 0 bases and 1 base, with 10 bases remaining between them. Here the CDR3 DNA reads TGTGCCAGCAGCCAAGATGGAAGGGGATCCTACGAGCAGTACTTC. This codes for CASSQDGRGSYEQYF.

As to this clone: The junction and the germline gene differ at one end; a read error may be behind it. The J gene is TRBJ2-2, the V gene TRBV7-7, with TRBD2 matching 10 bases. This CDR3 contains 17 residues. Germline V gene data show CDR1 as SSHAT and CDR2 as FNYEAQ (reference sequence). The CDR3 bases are TGTGCTAGCAGCTTAGAAGCGGGAGGGACGAACACCGGGGAGCTGTTTTTT. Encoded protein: CASSLEAGGTNTGELFF.

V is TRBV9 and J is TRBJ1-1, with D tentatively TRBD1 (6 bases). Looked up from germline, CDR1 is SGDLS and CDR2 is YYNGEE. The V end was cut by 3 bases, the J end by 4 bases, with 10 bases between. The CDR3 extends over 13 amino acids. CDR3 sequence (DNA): TGTGCCAGCAGCGACAGGGTTTCCACTGAAGCTTTCTTT. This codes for CASSDRVSTEAFF.

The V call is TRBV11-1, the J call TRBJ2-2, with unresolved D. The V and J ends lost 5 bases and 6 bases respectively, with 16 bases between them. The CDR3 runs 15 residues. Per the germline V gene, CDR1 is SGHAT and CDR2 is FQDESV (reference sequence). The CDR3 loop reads CASSPTRYTPGELFF. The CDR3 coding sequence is TGTGCCAGCAGCCCGACTCGATACACCCCCGGGGAGCTGTTTTTT.

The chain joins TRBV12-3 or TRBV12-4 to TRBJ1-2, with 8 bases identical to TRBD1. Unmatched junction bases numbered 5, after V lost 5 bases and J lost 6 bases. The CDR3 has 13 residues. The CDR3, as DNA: TGTGCCAGCAGTCCTACAGGGGGAGATGGCTACACCTTC. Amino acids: CASSPTGGDGYTF.

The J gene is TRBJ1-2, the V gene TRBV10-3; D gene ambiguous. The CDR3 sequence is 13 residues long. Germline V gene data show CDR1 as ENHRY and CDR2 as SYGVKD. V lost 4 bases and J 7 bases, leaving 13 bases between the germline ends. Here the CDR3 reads CAISGGKDRGYTF. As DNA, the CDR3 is TGTGCCATCAGTGGAGGCAAGGATCGTGGCTACACCTTC.

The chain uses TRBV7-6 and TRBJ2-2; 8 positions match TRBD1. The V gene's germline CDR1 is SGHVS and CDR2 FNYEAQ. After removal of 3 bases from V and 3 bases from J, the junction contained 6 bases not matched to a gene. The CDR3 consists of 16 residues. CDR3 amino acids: CASSFAGGEDTGELFF. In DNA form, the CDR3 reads TGTGCCAGCAGCTTTGCAGGGGGCGAGGACACCGGGGAGCTGTTTTTT.

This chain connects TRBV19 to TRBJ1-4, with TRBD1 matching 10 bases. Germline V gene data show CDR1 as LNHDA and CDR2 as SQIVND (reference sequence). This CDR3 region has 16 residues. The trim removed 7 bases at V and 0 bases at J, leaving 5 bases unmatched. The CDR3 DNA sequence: TGTGCCAGTAAAGACAGGGGGCTCGCAACTAATGAAAAACTGTTTTTT. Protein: CASKDRGLATNEKLFF.

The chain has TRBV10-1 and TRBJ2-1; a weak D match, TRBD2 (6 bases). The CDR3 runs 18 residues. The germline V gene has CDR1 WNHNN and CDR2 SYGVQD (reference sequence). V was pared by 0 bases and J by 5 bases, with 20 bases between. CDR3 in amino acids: CASSESRGRGTLDNEQFF. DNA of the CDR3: TGCGCCAGCAGTGAGTCGCGGGGTCGGGGTACCCTAGACAATGAGCAGTTCTTC.

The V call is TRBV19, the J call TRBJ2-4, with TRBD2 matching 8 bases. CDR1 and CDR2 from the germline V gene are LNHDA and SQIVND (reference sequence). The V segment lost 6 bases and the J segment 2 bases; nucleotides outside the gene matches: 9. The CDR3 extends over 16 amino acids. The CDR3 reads CASRRDREGTKNIQYF. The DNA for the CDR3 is TGTGCCAGTAGGCGTGACCGGGAGGGCACCAAAAACATTCAGTACTTC.

The CDR3 DNA reads as TGTGCCAGCAGCTTAGCCGGGACTCGATACAATGAGCAGTTCTTC. As protein: CASSLAGTRYNEQFF. This chain connects TRBV7-2 to TRBJ2-1, with D possibly matching TRBD2 (6 bases). The CDR3 contains 15 residues. The germline V gene has CDR1 SGHTA and CDR2 FQGNSA. Between the trimmed V and J ends, which lost 0 bases and 4 bases, there was a span of 10 bases.

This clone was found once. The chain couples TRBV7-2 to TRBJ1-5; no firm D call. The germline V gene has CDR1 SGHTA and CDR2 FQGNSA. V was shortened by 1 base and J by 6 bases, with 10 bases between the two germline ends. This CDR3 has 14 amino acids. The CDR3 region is CASSLETRGQPQHF. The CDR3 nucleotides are TGTGCCAGCAGCTTAGAGACTCGAGGTCAGCCCCAGCATTTT.

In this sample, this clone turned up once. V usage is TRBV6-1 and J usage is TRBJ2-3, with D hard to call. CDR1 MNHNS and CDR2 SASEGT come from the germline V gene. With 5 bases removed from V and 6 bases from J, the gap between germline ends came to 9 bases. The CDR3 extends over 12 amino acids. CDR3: CASSSPVDTQYF. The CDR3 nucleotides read TGTGCCAGCAGTTCCCCGGTTGATACGCAGTATTTT.

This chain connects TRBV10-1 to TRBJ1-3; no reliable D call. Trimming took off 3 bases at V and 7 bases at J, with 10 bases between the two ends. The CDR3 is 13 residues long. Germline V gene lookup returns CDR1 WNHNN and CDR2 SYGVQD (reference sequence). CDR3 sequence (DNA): TGCGCCAGCAGTGAATCGCAGTCGAACACCATATATTTT. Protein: CASSESQSNTIYF.

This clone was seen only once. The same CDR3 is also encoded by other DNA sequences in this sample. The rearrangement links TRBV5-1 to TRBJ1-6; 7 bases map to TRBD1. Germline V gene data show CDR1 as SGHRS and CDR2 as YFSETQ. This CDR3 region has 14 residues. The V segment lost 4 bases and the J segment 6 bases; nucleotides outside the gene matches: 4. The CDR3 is CASSPGTANSPLHF. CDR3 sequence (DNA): TGCGCCAGCAGCCCCGGGACAGCTAATTCACCCCTCCACTTT.

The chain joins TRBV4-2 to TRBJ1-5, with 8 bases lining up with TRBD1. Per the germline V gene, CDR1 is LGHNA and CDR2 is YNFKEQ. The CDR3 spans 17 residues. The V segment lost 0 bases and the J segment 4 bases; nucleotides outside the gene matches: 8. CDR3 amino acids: CASSQDPGQGRNQPQHF. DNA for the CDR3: TGTGCCAGCAGCCAAGATCCCGGACAGGGTCGGAATCAGCCCCAGCATTTT.

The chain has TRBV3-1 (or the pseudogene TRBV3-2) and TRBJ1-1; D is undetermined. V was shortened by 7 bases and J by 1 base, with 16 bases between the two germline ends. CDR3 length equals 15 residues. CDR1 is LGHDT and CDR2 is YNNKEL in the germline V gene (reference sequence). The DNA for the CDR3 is TGTGCCAGCAACCAGAACTACCGGGGGAACACTGAAGCTTTCTTT. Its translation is CASNQNYRGNTEAFF.

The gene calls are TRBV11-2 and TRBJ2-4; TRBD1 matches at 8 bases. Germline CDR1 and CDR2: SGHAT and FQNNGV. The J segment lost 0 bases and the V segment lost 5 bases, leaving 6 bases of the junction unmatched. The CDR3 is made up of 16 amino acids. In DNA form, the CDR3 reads TGTGCCAGCAGCAAAGGACAGGGAGTAGCCAAAAACATTCAGTACTTC. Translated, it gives CASSKGQGVAKNIQYF.

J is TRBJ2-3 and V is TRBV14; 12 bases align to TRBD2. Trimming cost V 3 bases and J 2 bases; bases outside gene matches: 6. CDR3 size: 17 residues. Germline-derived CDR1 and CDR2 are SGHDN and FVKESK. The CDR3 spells CASSHRLAGEITDTQYF. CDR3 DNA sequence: TGTGCCAGCAGCCACAGACTAGCGGGGGAGATCACAGATACGCAGTATTTT.

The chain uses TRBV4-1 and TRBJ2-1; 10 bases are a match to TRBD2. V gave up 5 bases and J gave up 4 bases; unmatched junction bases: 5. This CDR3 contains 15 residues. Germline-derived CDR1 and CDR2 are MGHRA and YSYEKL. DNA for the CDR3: TGCGCCAGCAGCTCGCCGACTAGCGGGTACAATGAGCAGTTCTTC. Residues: CASSSPTSGYNEQFF.

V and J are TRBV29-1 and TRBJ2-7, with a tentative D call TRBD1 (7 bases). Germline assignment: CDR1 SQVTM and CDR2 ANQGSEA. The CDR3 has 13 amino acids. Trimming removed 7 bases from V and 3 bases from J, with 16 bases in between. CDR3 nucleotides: TGCAGCGACGGAGCAGGGGGGATCTACGAGCAGTACTTC. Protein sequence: CSDGAGGIYEQYF.

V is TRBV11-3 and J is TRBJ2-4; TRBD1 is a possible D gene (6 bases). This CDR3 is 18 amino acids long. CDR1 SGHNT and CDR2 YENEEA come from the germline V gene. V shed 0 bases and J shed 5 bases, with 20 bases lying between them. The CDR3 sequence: CASSLDEGQARLENIQYF. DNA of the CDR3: TGTGCCAGCAGCTTAGATGAGGGACAAGCCCGATTAGAAAACATTCAGTACTTC.

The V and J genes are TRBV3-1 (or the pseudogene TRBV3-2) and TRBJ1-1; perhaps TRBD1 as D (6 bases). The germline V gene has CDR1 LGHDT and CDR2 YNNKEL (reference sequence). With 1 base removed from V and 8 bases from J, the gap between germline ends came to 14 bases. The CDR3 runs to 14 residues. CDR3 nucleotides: TGTGCCAGCAGCCAAGCTTCAGGGGCTAAAGAAGCTTTCTTT. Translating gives CASSQASGAKEAFF.

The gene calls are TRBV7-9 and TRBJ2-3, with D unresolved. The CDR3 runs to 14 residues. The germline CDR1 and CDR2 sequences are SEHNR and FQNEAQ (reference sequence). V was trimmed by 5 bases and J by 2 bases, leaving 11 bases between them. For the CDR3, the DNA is TGTGCCAGCAGCGCCCCTACTCCCACAGATACGCAGTATTTT. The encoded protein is CASSAPTPTDTQYF.

CDR3 nucleotides: TGTGCCAGCAGCTACGTCGACAGGACCAATGAGCAGTTCTTC. This gives the protein CASSYVDRTNEQFF. This chain links TRBV28 with TRBJ2-1, with D maybe TRBD1 (6 bases). CDR1 and CDR2 (germline): MDHEN, SYDVKM. Trimming shortened V by 6 bases and J by 6 bases, and 15 bases separated the two germline ends. The CDR3 totals 14 residues. The complete variable domain, with remaining parts taken from reference TRBV28 and TRBJ2-1, reads DVKVTQSSRYLVKRTGEKVFLECVQDMDHENMFWYRQDPGLGLRLIYFSYDVKMKEKGDIPEGYSVSREKKERFSLILESASTNQTSMYLCASSYVDRTNEQFFGPGTRLTVL.

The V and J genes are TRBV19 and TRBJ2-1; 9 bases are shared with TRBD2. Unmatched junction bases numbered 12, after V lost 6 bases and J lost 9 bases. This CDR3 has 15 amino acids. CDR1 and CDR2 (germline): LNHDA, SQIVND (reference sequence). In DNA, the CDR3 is TGTGCCAGTAGCCCGGGACTAGCAGGACTAGCTGAGCAGTTCTTC. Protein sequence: CASSPGLAGLAEQFF.